Following are 32 T cell receptor beta chains from one sample sequenced in a study of identifying expanded T cells in peripheral blood (dated by TCRdb to between 2018 and 2020). Library prep was done by the immunoSEQ multiplex PCR assay. Held by TCRdb, this immuneACCESS table contains in-frame sequences only and omits some clones. Under half of the omission traces to an unresolved V gene where checked; the cause of the rest is unknown. The sample table records about 78,000 clones; roughly four fifths of these occur just once. Of the sample, 15% to 20% falls within the top ten clones. The specimen sequenced was blood. All receptors come from a person aged 18-70 years in good health.

V gene TRBV9 combines with J gene TRBJ2-1; TRBD2 matches 10 bases. This CDR3 is built from 15 residues. The germline V gene encodes CDR1 SGDLS and CDR2 YYNGEE. V gave up 3 bases and J gave up 6 bases; unmatched junction bases: 6. This CDR3 reads CASSAGASGSNEQFF. The CDR3, as DNA: TGTGCCAGCAGCGCAGGGGCTAGCGGGAGCAATGAGCAGTTCTTC.

V gene TRBV9 combines with J gene TRBJ2-2, with 13 bases matching TRBD2. The germline gives CDR1 SGDLS, CDR2 YYNGEE. This CDR3 comprises 16 residues. The J segment lost 4 bases and the V segment lost 2 bases, leaving 2 bases of the junction unmatched. The CDR3 here is CASSVGTSGITGELFF. The CDR3 nucleotides are TGTGCCAGCAGCGTTGGGACTAGCGGGATCACCGGGGAGCTGTTTTTT.

J is TRBJ2-3 and V is TRBV29-1; 10 bases match TRBD1. J was trimmed by 4 bases and V by 6 bases; bases with no gene match: 7. Germline-derived CDR1 and CDR2 are SQVTM and ANQGSEA. This CDR3 is built from 14 residues. The CDR3 nucleotides are TGCAGCGTAGCGACAGGGGGCGGCGCAGATACGCAGTATTTT. Its protein is CSVATGGGADTQYF.

J is TRBJ1-2 and V is TRBV28; D perhaps matches TRBD1 (6 bases). The V gene lost 5 bases and the J gene lost 4 bases, with 14 bases spanning the gap. CDR3 length: 14 amino acids. From germline, CDR1 is MDHEN and CDR2 SYDVKM. The CDR3 nucleotides read TGTGCCAGCAGTCTGGGGGCAAACCCCTATGGCTACACCTTC. Translated: CASSLGANPYGYTF.

The genes are TRBV5-6 and TRBJ2-7; 11 nucleotides agree with TRBD2. CDR3 length equals 14 residues. CDR1 and CDR2 (germline): SGHDT, YYEEEE. The trim removed 1 base at V and 5 bases at J, leaving 2 bases unmatched. The DNA of the CDR3 is TGTGCCAGCAGCTTGTTACTAGCGGGAGACGAGCAGTACTTC. Translation gives CASSLLLAGDEQYF.

The chain recombines TRBV28 with TRBJ1-1, with D possibly TRBD1 on 6 matching bases. This CDR3 has 16 residues. Trimming pared 2 bases from V and 1 base from J, leaving 14 bases between. Germline-derived CDR1 and CDR2 are MDHEN and SYDVKM. Here the CDR3 reads CASSLGGAKQNTEAFF. CDR3 in DNA: TGTGCCAGCAGTTTAGGGGGCGCTAAACAGAACACTGAAGCTTTCTTT. The variable domain in full, with the rest retrieved from reference TRBV28 and TRBJ1-1, is DVKVTQSSRYLVKRTGEKVFLECVQDMDHENMFWYRQDPGLGLRLIYFSYDVKMKEKGDIPEGYSVSREKKERFSLILESASTNQTSMYLCASSLGGAKQNTEAFFGQGTRLTVV.

The chain employs TRBV30 and TRBJ2-7; possibly TRBD2 for D (6 bases). The V gene's germline CDR1 is GTSNPN and CDR2 SVGIG (reference sequence). The V and J ends lost 3 bases and 6 bases respectively, with 18 bases between them. The CDR3 loop spans 14 amino acids. CDR3 coding DNA: TGTGCCTGGAGCGGTTCCAGGGACTCTCTCGAGCAGTACTTC. This gives the protein CAWSGSRDSLEQYF.

The V gene is TRBV6-5, the J gene TRBJ2-7; D is perhaps TRBD2 (6 bases). In germline, CDR1 is MNHEY, CDR2 SVGAGI. CDR3 length equals 15 residues. V gave up 0 bases and J gave up 3 bases, with 12 bases separating them. The CDR3 spells CASSYSVLASYEQYF. CDR3 DNA: TGTGCCAGCAGTTACTCGGTGCTAGCGAGCTACGAGCAGTACTTC.

J is TRBJ2-3 and V is TRBV9, with D hard to call. Trimming took off 7 bases at V and 2 bases at J, with 14 bases between the two ends. Germline V lookup: CDR1 SGDLS, CDR2 YYNGEE. This CDR3 is 14 amino acids long. CDR3 residues: CASSESTSTDTQYF. The CDR3 nucleotides are TGTGCCAGCTCAGAATCTACCTCCACAGATACGCAGTATTTT.

The chain uses TRBV28 and TRBJ1-4; D is perhaps TRBD1 (6 bases). Trimming removed 6 bases from V and 3 bases from J, with 17 bases in between. This CDR3 is built from 16 residues. CDR1 and CDR2 (germline): MDHEN, SYDVKM. CDR3 sequence (DNA): TGTGCCAGCAGCCGTAGAGGGGGTGGGCCTAATGAAAAACTGTTTTTT. This sequence encodes CASSRRGGGPNEKLFF.

This sequence joins TRBV7-2 and TRBJ2-5; 10 nucleotides match TRBD1. Trimming at V came to 4 bases and at J to 4 bases, leaving 9 bases not matched to a gene. The CDR3 totals 16 residues. From germline, CDR1 is SGHTA and CDR2 FQGNSA. The DNA of the CDR3 is TGTGCCAGCAGCTCCCAGGGGACAGGGGTACGAGAGACCCAGTACTTC. This codes for CASSSQGTGVRETQYF.

The DNA of the CDR3 is TGTGCCAGCAGTCTCAGCGGCCAAGAGACCCAGTACTTC. Translating it yields CASSLSGQETQYF. The gene calls are TRBV27 and TRBJ2-5, with D possibly matching TRBD2 (5 bases). Germline V gene data show CDR1 as MNHEY and CDR2 as SMNVEV (reference sequence). V was cut by 5 bases and J by 1 base, with 8 bases left in between. This CDR3 is built from 13 residues.

The rearrangement links TRBV4-2 to TRBJ2-4; TRBD2 might be the D (6 bases). The length of the CDR3 is 18 residues. Trimming removed 5 bases from V and 1 base from J, with 21 bases in between. Germline V gene lookup returns CDR1 LGHNA and CDR2 YNFKEQ. In nucleotides, the CDR3 is TGTGCCAGCAGCAAGGGGCGGGACCATCCATCGGCCAAAAACATTCAGTACTTC. Translated, it gives CASSKGRDHPSAKNIQYF.

This clone was counted a single time. The chain joins TRBV11-2 to TRBJ1-2; D gene unclear. CDR1 is SGHAT, CDR2 FQNNGV, per germline. The V gene lost 0 bases and the J gene lost 7 bases, with 9 bases spanning the gap. The CDR3 covers 13 residues. The CDR3 reads CASSLDGIFGYTF. The CDR3 DNA sequence: TGTGCCAGCAGCTTAGACGGTATCTTTGGCTACACCTTC.

The CDR3 reads CASTLGTARRTQYF. In DNA form, the CDR3 reads TGTGCCAGCACCCTTGGGACCGCACGGAGGACCCAGTACTTC. The chain has TRBV28 and TRBJ2-5; perhaps D is TRBD1 or TRBD2 (5 bases each). V lost 7 bases and J 7 bases, leaving 19 bases between the germline ends. Germline V gene data show CDR1 as MDHEN and CDR2 as SYDVKM. The CDR3 length is 14 residues.

The chain couples TRBV5-5 to TRBJ1-2, with no clear D. Germline loops: CDR1 SGHKS, CDR2 YYEKEE (reference sequence). The CDR3 spans 16 residues. Trimming took off 1 base at V and 2 bases at J, with 15 bases between the two ends. The CDR3 reads CASSLREAGVNYGYTF. The CDR3 nucleotides are TGTGCCAGCAGCTTGAGGGAGGCCGGAGTAAACTATGGCTACACCTTC.

This chain uses TRBV2 with TRBJ1-1, with D tentatively TRBD1 (6 bases). Germline lookup yields CDR1 SNHLY and CDR2 FYNNEI. Deletions cut 6 bases from V and 4 bases from J, with 15 bases between. The CDR3 sequence is 14 residues long. As DNA, the CDR3 is TGTGCCAGCAGGGATAGGGCAGGGGCCACTGAAGCTTTCTTT. The encoded protein is CASRDRAGATEAFF.

CDR3 DNA sequence: TGTGCCAGCACCCTTGGGGCAGCCGTCTTGAACACTGAAGCTTTCTTT. It is translated as CASTLGAAVLNTEAFF. The chain links TRBV2 to TRBJ1-1; a possible D gene is TRBD1 (5 bases). This CDR3 spans 16 amino acids. Germline V CDR1 and CDR2: SNHLY, FYNNEI. Trimming pared 7 bases from V and 0 bases from J, leaving 18 bases between.

The sample holds one count of this clone. The chain recombines TRBV6-1 with TRBJ1-1; perhaps TRBD1 as D (5 bases). Looked up from germline, CDR1 is MNHNS and CDR2 is SASEGT. This CDR3 region has 18 residues. V dropped 3 bases and J dropped 2 bases, with 22 bases sitting between them. This CDR3 is CASSDEVGRGLKNTEAFF. CDR3 nucleotides: TGTGCCAGCAGTGATGAAGTAGGGAGGGGACTGAAAAACACTGAAGCTTTCTTT.

The genes are TRBV18 and TRBJ2-2, with D possibly TRBD1 on 6 matching bases. The V end was cut by 1 base, the J end by 2 bases, with 17 bases between. The CDR3 totals 18 residues. Germline loops: CDR1 KGHSH, CDR2 LQKENI. The CDR3 reads CASSPRDMFLENTGELFF. The CDR3 coding sequence is TGTGCCAGCTCACCACGGGACATGTTCCTAGAAAACACCGGGGAGCTGTTTTTT.

The chain recombines TRBV7-2 with TRBJ1-1; D call uncertain. Trimming removed 6 bases from V and 8 bases from J, with 10 bases in between. Germline V lookup: CDR1 SGHTA, CDR2 FQGNSA. The CDR3 sequence is 11 residues long. CDR3 nucleotides: TGTGCCAGCAGGCCCGAAAACGAAGCTTTCTTT. Amino acid sequence: CASRPENEAFF.

This sequence joins TRBV23-1 and TRBJ1-1; 7 nucleotides line up with TRBD1. TRBV23-1 is given ORF status, its function remaining uncertain. This CDR3 has 17 amino acids. The V and J ends lost 9 bases and 1 base, in that order; junction bases with no gene match: 17. The chain's CDR3 is CASARDSRAISNTEAFF. The CDR3, as DNA: TGCGCCAGTGCAAGGGACAGCCGAGCAATCTCGAACACTGAAGCTTTCTTT.

The chain has TRBV19 and TRBJ1-1; perhaps TRBD1 as D (5 bases). Trimming removed 1 base at V and 3 bases at J, with 9 bases between. Germline assignment: CDR1 LNHDA and CDR2 SQIVND (reference sequence). CDR3 length equals 14 residues. The CDR3 DNA sequence: TGTGCCAGTAGTATAGGGGGCGCGGACACTGAAGCTTTCTTT. Its protein is CASSIGGADTEAFF.

The chain couples TRBV4-3 to TRBJ2-3; D is unresolved. This CDR3 is 13 amino acids long. Germline V lookup: CDR1 LGHNA, CDR2 YSLEER. The V gene lost 1 base and the J gene lost 8 bases, with 10 bases spanning the gap. The CDR3 region has the DNA TGCGCCAGCAGCCAAGGGAGAACGGGTACGCAGTATTTT. It codes for CASSQGRTGTQYF.

The V call is TRBV9, the J call TRBJ2-5, with 9 bases matching TRBD1. This CDR3 has 15 residues. The V and J ends lost 4 bases and 5 bases, in that order; junction bases with no gene match: 9. CDR1 and CDR2 (germline): SGDLS, YYNGEE. In DNA, the CDR3 is TGTGCCAGCAGCCCCGCCGGGACAGGGTTGGAGACCCAGTACTTC. This translates into CASSPAGTGLETQYF.

This clone was observed at least ten times. The chain has TRBV7-2 and TRBJ2-7; no clear D gene. The CDR3 runs 14 residues. Trimming left V 2 bases short and J 6 bases short, with 14 bases between. CDR1 is SGHTA, CDR2 FQGNSA, per germline. This CDR3 is CASSLFGWDSEQYF. CDR3 nucleotide sequence: TGTGCCAGCAGCTTATTCGGGTGGGATAGCGAGCAGTACTTC.

V gene TRBV15 combines with J gene TRBJ1-4; D perhaps matches TRBD1 (5 bases). V dropped 2 bases and J dropped 6 bases, with 10 bases sitting between them. Germline CDR1 is LNHNV and CDR2 is YYDKDF (reference sequence). The CDR3 runs to 14 residues. CDR3 coding DNA: TGTGCCACCAGCAGACTTCTGGGGGATGAAAAACTGTTTTTT. The encoded protein is CATSRLLGDEKLFF. Drawing the rest from reference TRBV15 and TRBJ1-4, the complete variable domain is DAMVIQNPRYQVTQFGKPVTLSCSQTLNHNVMYWYQQKSSQAPKLLFHYYDKDFNNEADTPDNFQSRRPNTSFCFLDIRSPGLGDTAMYLCATSRLLGDEKLFFGSGTQLSVL.

V and J are TRBV9 and TRBJ2-4; TRBD1 aligns across 10 bases. The CDR3 consists of 15 residues. Germline V lookup: CDR1 SGDLS, CDR2 YYNGEE. V lost 3 bases to trimming and J lost 5 bases; unmatched junction nucleotides: 5. For the CDR3, the DNA is TGTGCCAGCAGCGAAGGGACAGGGGCCCAAAACATTCAGTACTTC. Amino acids: CASSEGTGAQNIQYF.

The chain is built from TRBV28 and TRBJ1-2, with D possibly TRBD1 on 6 matching bases. The V end was cut by 6 bases, the J end by 6 bases, with 20 bases between. Germline CDR1 MDHEN, CDR2 SYDVKM. This CDR3 is built from 15 residues. The CDR3 coding sequence is TGTGCCAGCAGCCCTCCGGGCACGGCAGGGGATGGCTACACCTTC. Translated, it gives CASSPPGTAGDGYTF.

The chain has TRBV25-1 and TRBJ1-3; D remains unclear. CDR3 size: 15 residues. CDR1 MGHDK and CDR2 SYGVNS come from the germline V gene. Trimming stripped 6 bases from V and 0 bases from J, with 12 bases between. CDR3 region: CASRDLLSSGNTIYF. For the CDR3, the DNA is TGTGCCAGCAGAGACCTTTTAAGCTCTGGAAACACCATATATTTT. The full variable domain, completed using reference TRBV25-1 and TRBJ1-3, is EADIYQTPRYLVIGTGKKITLECSQTMGHDKMYWYQQDPGMELHLIHYSYGVNSTEKGDLSSESTVSRIRTEHFPLTLESARPSHTSQYLCASRDLLSSGNTIYFGEGSWLTVV.

The chain recombines TRBV4-1 with TRBJ1-4; 8 bases match TRBD1. CDR1 and CDR2 (germline): MGHRA, YSYEKL. This CDR3 region has 18 residues. With V trimmed by 0 bases and J by 7 bases, 13 bases remained unmatched. DNA of the CDR3: TGCGCCAGCAGCCAAGAAGGGGGGACAGGCTTATATCGTGAAAAACTGTTTTTT. This translates into CASSQEGGTGLYREKLFF.

This rearrangement joins TRBV5-1 to TRBJ2-5, with D hard to call. From germline, CDR1 is SGHRS and CDR2 YFSETQ. The CDR3 consists of 14 residues. Trimming removed 4 bases from V and 5 bases from J, with 15 bases in between. This chain's CDR3 is CASSPHGQVETQYF. CDR3 DNA: TGCGCCAGCAGCCCCCATGGGCAGGTGGAGACCCAGTACTTC.